These T cell receptor beta chains were read from a single sample in a study of T cells after yellow fever vaccination. Via MiXCR, TCRdb re-called the 5' RACE reads, giving one row per CDR3 protein. Altogether fewer than 400,000 distinct CDR3 sequences are present, about 10% being singletons, with the ten largest covering over 3%. Here the sequenced sample was CD4+ T cells sorted from PBMCs, taken 45 days after the yellow fever booster vaccination. The receptors were gathered from a man between 18 and 35 years old who received the YFV17D yellow fever vaccine. Both conserved end residues are part of each CDR3. A D gene is named only where the DNA matches it firmly. Part of the rows lack a size; the others show once, few, many or a class for expanded clones.

V gene	J gene	clone size	D gene	CDR3 protein	CDR3 DNA
TRBV6-5	TRBJ2-5	NA	NA	CASSRPGGAKTQYF	TGTGCCAGCAGCCGTCCTGGGGGGGCGAAGACCCAGTACTTC
TRBV2	TRBJ2-7	NA	TRBD1	CASSPHNRGPYEQYF	TGTGCCAGCAGTCCTCACAACAGGGGCCCCTACGAGCAGTACTTC
TRBV7-8	TRBJ2-2	few	TRBD1	CASSTPRGQDGNTGELFF	TGTGCCAGCAGCACCCCCAGGGGGCAAGACGGGAACACCGGGGAGCTGTTTTTT
TRBV20-1	TRBJ2-7	few	TRBD2	CSAHTSGATYEQYF	TGCAGTGCCCACACTAGCGGGGCAACCTACGAGCAGTACTTC
TRBV29-1	TRBJ2-3	NA	NA	CSVARGTTDTQYF	TGCAGCGTTGCCCGGGGGACCACAGATACGCAGTATTTT
TRBV7-6	TRBJ1-4	NA	TRBD1	CASSPTGNSNEKLFF	TGTGCCAGCAGCCCGACAGGGAATTCAAACGAAAAACTGTTTTTT
TRBV7-2	TRBJ1-2	NA	TRBD1	CASRRTGGEGYGYTF	TGTGCCAGCAGGCGGACAGGGGGCGAAGGGTATGGCTACACCTTC
TRBV28	TRBJ1-4	once	NA	CASSSGGASGEKLFF	TGTGCCAGCAGTTCGGGCGGGGCGTCGGGCGAAAAACTGTTTTTT
TRBV4-3	TRBJ2-2	many	NA	CASSPLRRTGELFF	TGCGCCAGCAGCCCCCTCAGGAGAACCGGGGAGCTGTTTTTT
TRBV12-3/TRBV12-4	TRBJ2-1	NA	TRBD1	CASNQFRDRAVHEQFF	TGTGCCAGCAACCAATTTCGGGACAGGGCAGTCCATGAGCAGTTCTTC
TRBV7-2	TRBJ1-6	few	NA	CASSLLGRNNSPLHF	TGTGCCAGCAGCTTATTGGGGAGAAATAATTCACCCCTCCACTTT
TRBV12-3/TRBV12-4	TRBJ1-5	few	NA	CASSLYDQPQHF	TGTGCCAGCAGTTTGTACGATCAGCCCCAGCATTTT
TRBV23-1	TRBJ2-2	NA	NA	CASSQSKGWELFF	TGCGCCAGCAGTCAATCGAAGGGGTGGGAGCTGTTTTTT
TRBV12-3/TRBV12-4	TRBJ2-3	NA	NA	CASSFQGGADTQYF	TGTGCCAGCAGTTTTCAGGGGGGCGCAGATACGCAGTATTTT
TRBV29-1	TRBJ2-2	few	NA	CSVEIPYRANTGELFF	TGCAGCGTTGAAATCCCGTACAGGGCCAACACCGGGGAGCTGTTTTTT
TRBV27	TRBJ1-2	NA	TRBD1	CASSLVGGSGYTF	TGTGCCAGCAGTTTAGTAGGGGGCAGTGGCTACACCTTC
TRBV7-2	TRBJ2-5	few	NA	CASSLVPGLRQETQYF	TGTGCCAGCAGCTTAGTCCCGGGGCTGAGACAAGAGACCCAGTACTTC
TRBV10-3	TRBJ2-5	NA	TRBD1	CAISGGTGGPGPVVTQYF	TGTGCCATCAGTGGGGGGACAGGGGGCCCTGGCCCAGTTGTGACCCAGTACTTC
TRBV6-6	TRBJ1-2	few	NA	CASSPTLNTNYGYTF	TGTGCCAGCAGCCCCACCCTTAATACTAACTATGGCTACACCTTC
TRBV6-2/TRBV6-3	TRBJ2-3	few	TRBD1	CASSSTGGTDTQYF	TGTGCCAGCAGTTCGACAGGGGGTACAGATACGCAGTATTTT
TRBV11-2	TRBJ2-2	NA	NA	CASSHQTQGNTGELFF	TGTGCCAGCAGCCACCAGACCCAGGGGAACACCGGGGAGCTGTTTTTT
TRBV20-1	TRBJ1-4	few	NA	CSADGPGGKLFF	TGCAGTGCTGATGGCCCCGGCGGAAAACTGTTTTTT
TRBV10-3	TRBJ2-3	NA	NA	CAIGELQTDTQYF	TGTGCCATCGGGGAATTACAGACAGATACGCAGTATTTT
TRBV20-1	TRBJ1-2	few	NA	CSAREYGYTF	TGCAGTGCTAGAGAGTATGGCTACACCTTC
TRBV20-1	TRBJ2-5	few	NA	CSAPSGYETQYF	TGCAGTGCCCCGTCGGGGTACGAGACCCAGTACTTC
TRBV28	TRBJ2-1	many	NA	CASSSLALGGNNEQFF	TGTGCCAGCAGCAGCCTAGCTCTCGGTGGAAACAATGAGCAGTTCTTC
TRBV11-2	TRBJ1-2	many	TRBD1	CASSAGQRYGYTF	TGTGCCAGCAGCGCGGGACAGCGCTATGGCTACACCTTC
TRBV5-1	TRBJ1-2	NA	NA	CASSIDSNYGYTF	TGCGCCAGCAGCATCGACAGTAACTATGGCTACACCTTC
TRBV9	TRBJ2-2	NA	NA	CASSGFAGELFF	TGTGCCAGCTCTGGGTTCGCCGGGGAGCTGTTTTTT
TRBV7-3	TRBJ2-1	few	TRBD2	CASSLTGTSPNEQFF	TGTGCCAGCAGCTTAACTGGGACTAGCCCCAATGAGCAGTTCTTC
TRBV18	TRBJ1-1	NA	NA	CASSAGANTEAFF	TGTGCCAGCTCAGCAGGGGCCAACACTGAAGCTTTCTTT
TRBV27	TRBJ2-2	few	NA	CAIAPGPGNTGELFF	TGTGCCATAGCGCCGGGTCCCGGGAACACCGGGGAGCTGTTTTTT
TRBV19	TRBJ1-5	few	TRBD1	CASSIHHRGLNQPQHF	TGTGCCAGTAGCATCCATCACAGGGGTTTGAATCAGCCCCAGCATTTT
TRBV5-1	TRBJ2-6	NA	NA	CASSLQSGANVLTF	TGCGCCAGCAGCTTGCAGTCTGGGGCCAACGTCCTGACTTTC
TRBV7-2	TRBJ2-3	many	NA	CASSLRRSPDTQYF	TGTGCCAGCAGCTTAAGGAGGTCGCCAGATACGCAGTATTTT
TRBV27	TRBJ1-2	few	NA	CASSLSSRVRGYTF	TGTGCCAGCAGTTTAAGTTCCAGGGTGCGGGGCTACACCTTC
TRBV4-3	TRBJ2-3	NA	TRBD2	CASSQDTTRGADTQYF	TGCGCCAGCAGCCAAGATACTACGCGGGGGGCAGATACGCAGTATTTT
TRBV7-2	TRBJ2-1	few	NA	CASSPLFHEQFF	TGTGCCAGCAGCCCGTTATTTCATGAGCAGTTCTTC
TRBV20-1	TRBJ2-7	many	TRBD1	CSARDAGQGTLAGQYF	TGCAGTGCTAGAGATGCCGGACAGGGTACCCTTGCAGGGCAGTACTTC
TRBV7-8	TRBJ2-3	NA	NA	CASSLAIRGTQYF	TGTGCCAGCAGCTTAGCAATCAGGGGCACGCAGTATTTT
TRBV5-1	TRBJ2-3	NA	TRBD2	CASSRAVGAGGPDTQYF	TGCGCCAGCAGCCGCGCGGTCGGAGCGGGGGGGCCAGATACGCAGTATTTT
TRBV7-3	TRBJ2-3	NA	NA	CASSFGIVTDTQYF	TGTGCCAGCAGCTTTGGCATAGTCACAGATACGCAGTATTTT
TRBV5-1	TRBJ1-6	NA	TRBD1	CASSRLTGQGAAPLHF	TGCGCCAGCAGCCGCCTCACTGGACAGGGGGCTGCACCCCTCCACTTT
TRBV5-6	TRBJ2-1	few	TRBD1	CASSPTGEGHEQFF	TGTGCCAGCAGTCCTACAGGGGAAGGACATGAGCAGTTCTTC
TRBV5-1	TRBJ2-3	NA	TRBD2	CASSLPTLAGNTDTQYF	TGCGCCAGCAGCCTCCCTACACTAGCGGGGAACACAGATACGCAGTATTTT
TRBV7-3	TRBJ2-3	few	NA	CASSPGPSDTQYF	TGTGCCAGCAGCCCGGGTCCGTCAGATACGCAGTATTTT
TRBV5-1	TRBJ2-5	many	TRBD2	CASSWGTTQETQYF	TGCGCCAGCAGCTGGGGGACTACACAAGAGACCCAGTACTTC
TRBV9	TRBJ1-5	few	TRBD1	CASSADRGNQPQHF	TGTGCCAGCAGCGCGGACAGGGGCAATCAGCCCCAGCATTTT